These T cell receptor beta chains were read from a single sample in a study of blood T cell repertoires in COVID-19. Sequencing used immunoSEQ multiplex PCR; TCRdb keeps in-frame clones, though not all of them. The table includes 46,000 or so clones, roughly 88% detected once. The specimen was peripheral blood. The receptors here all came from a man aged 50 to 60 with acute or convalescent COVID-19. The CDR3 runs from the conserved cysteine through the conserved F or W. The D gene is left open where the match is weak. Clone size, where shown, is once, few, many, or a class for clones that have expanded.

clone_size: once; j_call: TRBJ2-3; v_call: TRBV14; d_call: .; cdr3_nt: TGTGCCAGCAGCCAACGTCCAGGGATCCCCCCAGATACGCAGTATTTT; cdr3_aa: CASSQRPGIPPDTQYF
clone_size: .; j_call: TRBJ1-2; v_call: TRBV7-9; d_call: .; cdr3_nt: TGTGCCAGCAGCTTTGCCGGGGATGGCTACACCTTC; cdr3_aa: CASSFAGDGYTF
clone_size: .; j_call: TRBJ2-5; v_call: TRBV7-9; d_call: TRBD1; cdr3_nt: TGTGCCAGCAGCCTTCGGACAGGGGGGACGGAGACCCAGTACTTC; cdr3_aa: CASSLRTGGTETQYF
clone_size: .; j_call: TRBJ2-1; v_call: TRBV20-1; d_call: .; cdr3_nt: TGCAGTGCTAGAGCGGATGAGCAGTTCTTC; cdr3_aa: CSARADEQFF
clone_size: .; j_call: TRBJ1-6; v_call: TRBV15; d_call: .; cdr3_nt: TGTGCCACCAGCACCGGAGAAAATGGCTCACCCCTCCACTTT; cdr3_aa: CATSTGENGSPLHF
clone_size: .; j_call: TRBJ1-2; v_call: TRBV7-3; d_call: TRBD1; cdr3_nt: TGTGCCAGCAGCCCAGGGACAGGCTATGGCTACACCTTC; cdr3_aa: CASSPGTGYGYTF
clone_size: .; j_call: TRBJ1-2; v_call: TRBV11-2; d_call: .; cdr3_nt: TGTGCCAGCAGCCAGGCGGGTTTCAGTGGCTACACCTTC; cdr3_aa: CASSQAGFSGYTF
clone_size: .; j_call: TRBJ2-5; v_call: TRBV5-4; d_call: TRBD2; cdr3_nt: TGTGCCACCTCTAGCGGACAACAAGAGACCCAGTACTTC; cdr3_aa: CATSSGQQETQYF
clone_size: .; j_call: TRBJ2-7; v_call: TRBV6-1; d_call: .; cdr3_nt: TGTGCCAGCAGTGAAGAGGTGGGCCAGGTGGGCGAGCAGTACTTC; cdr3_aa: CASSEEVGQVGEQYF
clone_size: few; j_call: TRBJ1-2; v_call: TRBV24-1; d_call: .; cdr3_nt: TGTGCCACCAGTGGTTCTTGGGGCACAGGTAACTATGGCTACACCTTC; cdr3_aa: CATSGSWGTGNYGYTF
clone_size: .; j_call: TRBJ1-5; v_call: TRBV7-2; d_call: .; cdr3_nt: TGTGCCAGCAGCTCCAGGACAGATGGTAGCAATCAGCCCCAGCATTTT; cdr3_aa: CASSSRTDGSNQPQHF
clone_size: .; j_call: TRBJ2-1; v_call: TRBV11-3; d_call: TRBD2; cdr3_nt: TGTGCCAGCAGCTTGCGCCCTAGTAGCGGGGGGTCATATGAGCAGTTCTTC; cdr3_aa: CASSLRPSSGGSYEQFF
clone_size: .; j_call: TRBJ1-5; v_call: TRBV28; d_call: .; cdr3_nt: TGTGCCAGCAGTTTCAGTGGTCAGCCCCAGCATTTT; cdr3_aa: CASSFSGQPQHF
clone_size: .; j_call: TRBJ2-7; v_call: TRBV19; d_call: .; cdr3_nt: TGTGCCAGTAGTCACCTGGGGGCCCCCTACGAGCAGTACTTC; cdr3_aa: CASSHLGAPYEQYF
clone_size: .; j_call: TRBJ1-1; v_call: TRBV11-2; d_call: .; cdr3_nt: TGTGCCAGCAGCTTAGGGCGTACGGGACTTACAGAAGCTTTCTTT; cdr3_aa: CASSLGRTGLTEAFF
clone_size: .; j_call: TRBJ1-1; v_call: TRBV18; d_call: .; cdr3_nt: TGTGCCAGCTCACCCGGCAGGGCTGAAGCTTTCTTT; cdr3_aa: CASSPGRAEAFF
clone_size: .; j_call: TRBJ2-3; v_call: TRBV7-6; d_call: .; cdr3_nt: TGTGCCAGCAGCTCATGGGGACAAGCCACAGATACGCAGTATTTT; cdr3_aa: CASSSWGQATDTQYF
clone_size: .; j_call: TRBJ2-7; v_call: TRBV6-5; d_call: TRBD1; cdr3_nt: TGTGCCAGCAATGGACAGGGGATGGGCTACGAGCAGTACTTC; cdr3_aa: CASNGQGMGYEQYF